The 13 T cell receptor beta chains reported below all come from one sample, sequenced in a study of PD-1 blockade in mismatch repair-deficient tumors. Clones were read by immunoSEQ multiplex PCR, and TCRdb kept only the in-frame ones, dropping some. This repertoire shows 60,000 to 70,000 clones, 70% to 90% found once; its top ten account for approximately 14%. The material sequenced was peripheral blood, taken 52 weeks after starting pembrolizumab. These receptors all stem from an adult with mismatch repair-deficient cancer.

The sample holds one count of this clone. The rearrangement joins TRBV5-6 to TRBJ2-2, with 10 positions matching TRBD2. Trimming took 0 bases from V and 2 from J; bases not matched to a gene: 4. The length of the CDR3 is 17 residues. Germline values: CDR1 SGHDT, CDR2 YYEEEE. Here the CDR3 reads CASSLDLAGENTGELFF. CDR3 DNA: TGTGCCAGCAGCTTGGATCTAGCGGGAGAAAACACCGGGGAGCTGTTTTTT.

This chain joins TRBV4-1 and TRBJ2-3; D perhaps matches TRBD2 (6 bases). CDR1 is MGHRA and CDR2 is YSYEKL in the germline V gene. Deletions cut 1 base from V and 0 bases from J, with 17 bases between. This CDR3 spans 18 amino acids. The CDR3 DNA is TGCGCCAGCAGCCAAGGTGCCCGCACTAGCATTAGCACAGATACGCAGTATTTT. Its translation: CASSQGARTSISTDTQYF.

The chain joins TRBV7-3 to TRBJ2-2, with TRBD1 matching 9 bases. V shed 5 bases, J shed 3 bases, and the junction held 7 bases outside the gene matches. This CDR3 is 16 amino acids long. CDR1 and CDR2 from the germline V gene are SGHTA and FQGTGA. CDR3 in amino acids: CASSPTGTGYTGELFF. The CDR3 nucleotides are TGTGCCAGCAGCCCAACCGGGACAGGGTACACCGGGGAGCTGTTTTTT. Full variable domain (missing parts from reference TRBV7-3 and TRBJ2-2): GAGVSQTPSNKVTEKGKYVELRCDPISGHTALYWYRQSLGQGPEFLIYFQGTGAADDSGLPNDRFFAVRPEGSVSTLKIQRTERGDSAVYLCASSPTGTGYTGELFFGEGSRLTVL.

The V call is TRBV7-9, the J call TRBJ1-1; possibly TRBD1 for D (6 bases). Germline lookup yields CDR1 SEHNR and CDR2 FQNEAQ (reference sequence). Trimming removed 6 bases at V and 1 base at J, with 9 bases between. The CDR3 length is 13 residues. CDR3 sequence reads: CASSQGGNTEAFF. As DNA, the CDR3 is TGTGCCAGCAGTCAAGGGGGGAACACTGAAGCTTTCTTT.

The rearrangement uses TRBV18 and TRBJ2-5; D might be TRBD1 (5 bases). The CDR3 runs 22 residues. Trimming took off 0 bases at V and 3 bases at J, with 32 bases between the two ends. Germline loops: CDR1 KGHSH, CDR2 LQKENI. This CDR3 is CASSPPRILGPHPRRKKETQYF. In DNA, the CDR3 is TGTGCCAGCTCACCACCGCGGATTCTGGGGCCCCACCCTCGCAGAAAAAAAGAGACCCAGTACTTC.

The V and J genes are TRBV27 and TRBJ2-5, with D possibly matching TRBD1 (6 bases). The length of the CDR3 is 17 residues. With 0 bases removed from V and 1 base from J, the gap between germline ends came to 15 bases. Germline CDR1 and CDR2: MNHEY and SMNVEV (reference sequence). The chain's CDR3 is CASSLSGTPYLQETQYF. CDR3 nucleotides: TGTGCCAGCAGTTTATCCGGGACACCGTACCTCCAAGAGACCCAGTACTTC.

This chain uses TRBV5-5 with TRBJ1-2, with D tentatively TRBD1 (5 bases). The germline V gene has CDR1 SGHKS and CDR2 YYEKEE (reference sequence). The CDR3 totals 15 residues. Trimming pared 2 bases from V and 4 bases from J, leaving 15 bases between. The CDR3 sequence is CASSLAPGRSYGYTF. The CDR3 coding sequence is TGTGCCAGCAGCTTAGCGCCAGGGAGGTCCTATGGCTACACCTTC.

This chain uses TRBV6-5 with TRBJ2-7; D may be TRBD1 or TRBD2 (5 bases each). The V gene's germline CDR1 is MNHEY and CDR2 SVGAGI. The CDR3 covers 15 residues. The V end lost 6 bases, the J end lost 1 base, and 16 bases lay between the germline ends. CDR3 loop: CASRPRDGPSYEQYF. CDR3 nucleotides: TGTGCCAGCAGACCCCGGGACGGACCATCCTACGAGCAGTACTTC.

J is TRBJ2-4 and V is TRBV4-1; TRBD2 agrees at 9 bases. Germline V gene data show CDR1 as MGHRA and CDR2 as YSYEKL. CDR3 length: 19 residues. The V gene end was trimmed by 0 bases and the J gene end by 0 bases; junction bases not matched to a gene: 9. CDR3 in DNA: TGCGCCAGCAGCCAAGACCTGATTCCGGGACTAGCAGCCAAAAACATTCAGTACTTC. As protein: CASSQDLIPGLAAKNIQYF.

The gene calls are TRBV10-3 and TRBJ1-2; D is unresolved. The CDR3 has 16 residues. The germline V gene encodes CDR1 ENHRY and CDR2 SYGVKD. With 3 bases removed from V and 2 bases from J, the gap between germline ends came to 16 bases. The CDR3 coding sequence is TGTGCCATCAGTGACAGGACCGGACGGGAAAACTATGGCTACACCTTC. Its translation: CAISDRTGRENYGYTF.

The chain is built from TRBV19 and TRBJ2-1, with 10 bases fitting TRBD2. In germline, CDR1 is LNHDA, CDR2 SQIVND (reference sequence). J was trimmed by 7 bases and V by 2 bases; bases with no gene match: 5. This CDR3 has 15 amino acids. CDR3 sequence reads: CASSILAGAPNEQFF. The CDR3 DNA follows: TGTGCCAGTAGTATACTAGCGGGAGCCCCGAATGAGCAGTTCTTC.

This clone was observed once. The rearrangement joins TRBV5-4 to TRBJ1-1; TRBD1 agrees at 9 bases. Losses at the gene ends were 0 bases for V and 5 bases for J; bases not matched to a gene: 5. Germline CDR1 reads SGHNT; CDR2 reads YYREEE (reference sequence). This CDR3 spans 15 amino acids. Here the CDR3 reads CASSLVGTGLTEAFF. CDR3 nucleotide sequence: TGTGCCAGCAGCTTGGTTGGGACAGGGTTGACTGAAGCTTTCTTT.

The V call is TRBV23-1, the J call TRBJ2-7, with TRBD1 matching over 10 bases. TRBV23-1 is flagged as an ORF with uncertain function. V shed 0 bases and J 2 bases; nucleotides not matched to a gene: 10. CDR3 length: 18 residues. This CDR3 reads CASSQSIYWTGGTYEQYF. The CDR3 region has the DNA TGCGCCAGCAGTCAATCGATTTACTGGACAGGGGGAACCTACGAGCAGTACTTC.